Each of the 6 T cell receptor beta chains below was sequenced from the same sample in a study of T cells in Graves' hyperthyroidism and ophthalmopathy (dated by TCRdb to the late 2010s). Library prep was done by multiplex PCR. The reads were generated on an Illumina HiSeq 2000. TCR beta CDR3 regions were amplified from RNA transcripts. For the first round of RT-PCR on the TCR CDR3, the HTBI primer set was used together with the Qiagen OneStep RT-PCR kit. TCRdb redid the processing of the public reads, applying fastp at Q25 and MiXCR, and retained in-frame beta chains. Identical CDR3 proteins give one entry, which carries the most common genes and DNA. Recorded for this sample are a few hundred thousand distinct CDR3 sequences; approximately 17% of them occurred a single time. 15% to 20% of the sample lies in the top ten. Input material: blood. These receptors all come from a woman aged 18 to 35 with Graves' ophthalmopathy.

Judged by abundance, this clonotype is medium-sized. CDR3: CASSLGTSGEQFF. The CDR3 DNA follows: TGTGCCAGCAGTTTAGGGACTAGCGGAGAGCAGTTCTTC. The chain recombines TRBV28 with TRBJ2-1, with TRBD2 matching over 11 bases. Per the germline V gene, CDR1 is MDHEN and CDR2 is SYDVKM. The CDR3 totals 13 residues. V dropped 2 bases and J dropped 10; count of bases not matched to a gene: 1.

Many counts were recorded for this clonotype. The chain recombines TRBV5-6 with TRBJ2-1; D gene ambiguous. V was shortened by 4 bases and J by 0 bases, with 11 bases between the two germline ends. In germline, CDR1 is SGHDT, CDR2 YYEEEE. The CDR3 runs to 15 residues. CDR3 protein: CASSRGPSSYNEQFF. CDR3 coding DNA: TGTGCCAGCAGCCGCGGCCCGAGCTCCTACAATGAGCAGTTCTTC.

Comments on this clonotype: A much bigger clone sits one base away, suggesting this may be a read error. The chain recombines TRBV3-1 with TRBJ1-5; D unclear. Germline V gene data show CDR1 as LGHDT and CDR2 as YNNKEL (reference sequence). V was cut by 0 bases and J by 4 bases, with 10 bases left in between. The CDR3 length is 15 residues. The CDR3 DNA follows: TGTGCCAGCAGCCAAGAGCAGAGACTAAATCAGCCCCAGCATTTT. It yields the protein CASSQEQRLNQPQHF.

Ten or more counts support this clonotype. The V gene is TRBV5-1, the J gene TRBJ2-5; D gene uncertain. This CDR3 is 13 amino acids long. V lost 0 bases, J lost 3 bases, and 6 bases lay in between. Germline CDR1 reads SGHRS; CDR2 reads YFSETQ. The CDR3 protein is CASSLGSEETQYF. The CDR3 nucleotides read TGCGCCAGCAGCTTGGGGTCAGAAGAGACCCAGTACTTC.

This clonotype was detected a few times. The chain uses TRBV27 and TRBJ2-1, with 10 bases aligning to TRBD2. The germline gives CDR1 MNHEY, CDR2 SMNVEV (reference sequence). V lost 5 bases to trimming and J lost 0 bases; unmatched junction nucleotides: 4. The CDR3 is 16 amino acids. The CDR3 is CASSPLAGDSYNEQFF. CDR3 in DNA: TGTGCCAGCAGTCCCCTAGCGGGGGACTCCTACAATGAGCAGTTCTTC.

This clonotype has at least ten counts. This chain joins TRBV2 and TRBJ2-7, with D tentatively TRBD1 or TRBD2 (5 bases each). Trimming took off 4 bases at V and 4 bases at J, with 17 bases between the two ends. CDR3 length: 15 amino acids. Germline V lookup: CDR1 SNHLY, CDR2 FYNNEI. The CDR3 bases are TGTGCCAGCAGTGTCGTCCGGGGCCGCAGTTACGAGCAGTACTTC. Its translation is CASSVVRGRSYEQYF.